Listed below are T cell receptor beta chains from one sample, sequenced in a study of breast tumors, draining lymph nodes, adjacent tissues. TCRdb ran MiXCR on the multiplex PCR reads and lists one entry per CDR3 protein. The sample consists of under 80,000 distinct CDR3 sequences, approximately 40% of them appearing once. Sample: breast tumor tissue. Receptor source: a female donor with breast cancer. Some clones in this sample may be carry-over from other donors' samples. CDR3s include the opening cysteine and the closing phenylalanine or tryptophan. The D gene is left open where the match is weak. Size values are once, few and many counts, or a class for expanded clones, and some rows have none.

D,J,size,V,DNA,CDR3
.,TRBJ2-4,few,TRBV12-3/TRBV12-4,TGTGCCAGCAGCCCTCGAGAAGGGTATCGAGCCAAAAACATTCAGTACTTC,CASSPREGYRAKNIQYF
TRBD1,TRBJ1-1,few,TRBV20-1,TGCAGTGGACAGGGGCCCAACACTGAAGCTTTCTTT,CSGQGPNTEAFF
.,TRBJ2-1,many,TRBV7-6,TGTGCCAGCAGCTTAGATCATGAGCAGTTCTTC,CASSLDHEQFF
.,TRBJ1-2,many,TRBV19,TGTGCCAGTAGTATAGATGGCAAAGGGAGTGGCTACACCTTC,CASSIDGKGSGYTF
.,TRBJ2-6,many,TRBV2,TGTGCCAGCAGCGCACAGGGTTTTGGGGCCAACGTCCTGACTTTC,CASSAQGFGANVLTF
.,TRBJ1-2,many,TRBV24-1,TGTGCCACCAGTGGGACAGAGAGCGGCTACACCTTC,CATSGTESGYTF
.,TRBJ1-2,many,TRBV3-1,TGTGCCAGCAGCCAAATAACTAACTATGGCTACACCTTC,CASSQITNYGYTF
TRBD2,TRBJ2-1,.,TRBV20-1,TGCAGTGCATTGGACTTCGGGGGGGCCTCCTACAGTGAGCAGTTCTTC,CSALDFGGASYSEQFF
TRBD1,TRBJ2-7,many,TRBV7-9,TGTGCCAGCAGCCTGACAGGGGCCGAGAGGGAGCAGTACTTC,CASSLTGAEREQYF
TRBD2,TRBJ2-2,many,TRBV19,TGTGCCAGTAGTACTGCTAGCGGGAGATCAGGGACCGGGGAGCTGTTTTTT,CASSTASGRSGTGELFF
.,TRBJ2-5,.,TRBV6-6,TGTGCCAGCAGCTACTACGGCAGGGCGAGCAATCAGCCCCAGTACTTC,CASSYYGRASNQPQYF
TRBD1,TRBJ1-2,many,TRBV18,TGTGCCAGCTCGCCGACGATATACAGGGGAAACTATGGCTACACCTTC,CASSPTIYRGNYGYTF
TRBD1,TRBJ2-7,many,TRBV11-2,TGTGCCAGCAGCTCCCCCCCGGGACAGGGACCTATTAACTCCTACGAGCAGTACTTC,CASSSPPGQGPINSYEQYF
TRBD1,TRBJ1-5,.,TRBV12-3/TRBV12-4,TGTGCCAGCAGTGGCGGACAGGGCCGCTACGAGCATTTT,CASSGGQGRYEHF
.,TRBJ1-5,.,TRBV15,TGTGCCACCAGCACAGGGACTAATTACGAGCATTTT,CATSTGTNYEHF
.,TRBJ1-3,.,TRBV2,TGTGCTAGCAGTAACCAGGGACCTTACTGGGGAAACACCATATATTTT,CASSNQGPYWGNTIYF
.,TRBJ2-1,.,TRBV19,TGTGCCAGTACCGGCAGCCAGGGGGACTACAATGGGCAGTTCTTC,CASTGSQGDYNGQFF
.,TRBJ2-7,.,TRBV5-4,TGTGCCAGCAGCTTCAGAGGTACCTACGAGCAGTACTTC,CASSFRGTYEQYF
TRBD1,TRBJ1-2,.,TRBV24-1,TGTGCCACCATACACCGGGACAGGGGGATTGGCTACACCTTC,CATIHRDRGIGYTF
.,TRBJ2-6,.,TRBV5-1,TGCGCCAGCAGCCGGACGGTGAGCTCTGGGGCCAACGTCCTGACTTTC,CASSRTVSSGANVLTF
.,TRBJ2-7,many,TRBV20-1,TGCAGTGCTAGAGATGCGGCAGGGGGGCTTCTCGAGCAGTACTTC,CSARDAAGGLLEQYF
.,TRBJ1-3,many,TRBV3-1,TGTGCCAGCAGCCTCCCGCGACAGAGAAGCTCTGGAAACACCATATATTTT,CASSLPRQRSSGNTIYF
.,TRBJ2-7,.,TRBV6-1,TGTGCCAGCAGTCTTGGGAGCAGGGAAGACTTC,CASSLGSREDF
.,TRBJ1-2,few,TRBV28,TGTGCCAGCAGTTTTTTTAACTATGGCTACGCCTTC,CASSFFNYGYAF
TRBD1,TRBJ1-4,.,TRBV18,TGTGCCAGCTCCCCCGGGACAGGGGCGCACGGTGAAAAACTGTTTTTT,CASSPGTGAHGEKLFF
TRBD2,TRBJ2-1,many,TRBV29-1,TGCAGCGGGAGGACTAGCGGGCATGAGCAGTTCTTC,CSGRTSGHEQFF
TRBD2,TRBJ2-3,many,TRBV27,TGTGCCAGCAGGGGACTAGCGGGAGGGGAAAATACGCAGTATTTT,CASRGLAGGENTQYF
.,TRBJ1-5,many,TRBV10-3,TGTGCCATCAGTGAGTATTCATCAGGTCAGAAGAGCAATCAGCCCCAGCATTTT,CAISEYSSGQKSNQPQHF
.,TRBJ2-7,many,TRBV4-2,TGTGCCAGCAGCCAAGCTTCACGGCAGTACTTC,CASSQASRQYF
TRBD2,TRBJ2-5,many,TRBV5-1,TGCGCCAGCAGTAAGGGCAGCGGGGGGCTCCAAGAGACCCAGTACTTC,CASSKGSGGLQETQYF
.,TRBJ2-1,few,TRBV7-7,TGTGCTGGGCGGGGCAGGGTGTACAATGAGCAGTTCTTC,CAGRGRVYNEQFF
.,TRBJ1-1,.,TRBV7-8,TGTGCCAGTAGCCCTAGGCCGGGGCGTGGGAACACTGAAGCTTCCTTT,CASSPRPGRGNTEASF
TRBD2,TRBJ2-3,.,TRBV20-1,TGCAGTGCTAGGGAGGGGGGGCGGGGGGGCCGAGGAGATACGCAGTATTTT,CSAREGGRGGRGDTQYF
.,TRBJ1-4,once,TRBV4-2,TGTGCCAGCAGCCAAGATAGGGTCGTGGGGGGTGAAAAACTGTTTTTT,CASSQDRVVGGEKLFF
.,TRBJ2-2,.,TRBV7-2,TGTGCCAGCAGCTCCCCAGGGAGAGGCTCTGGAAACACCGGGGAGCTGTTTTTT,CASSSPGRGSGNTGELFF
.,TRBJ1-4,many,TRBV27,TGTGCCAGCAGTCCTGGACGGACAACTAATGAAAAACTGTTTTTT,CASSPGRTTNEKLFF
.,TRBJ2-3,many,TRBV18,TGTGCCAGCTCACCACCGACTGGTAATACGCAGTATTTT,CASSPPTGNTQYF
TRBD2,TRBJ2-3,many,TRBV11-3,TGTGCCAGCAGCTTGTTTCTAGCGGGGTCCACAGATACGCAGTATTTT,CASSLFLAGSTDTQYF
.,TRBJ2-2,many,TRBV6-1,TGTGCCAGCAGAGATGGAGCCGGGGAGCTGTTTTTT,CASRDGAGELFF
.,TRBJ2-7,many,TRBV10-3,TGTGCCATACAGCCACAGGAATCCTACGAGCAGTACTTC,CAIQPQESYEQYF
TRBD1,TRBJ1-4,many,TRBV12-3/TRBV12-4,TGTGCCAGCAGTTCTCGGACAGGGAGTAATGAAAAACTGTTTTTT,CASSSRTGSNEKLFF
.,TRBJ2-1,.,TRBV12-3/TRBV12-4,TGTGCCAGCCGGGGCCCTTCCAATGAGCGGTTCTTC,CASRGPSNERFF
.,TRBJ1-6,many,TRBV3-1,TGTGCCAGCAGCCCAGGGGCTGGGAATTCACCCCTCCACTTT,CASSPGAGNSPLHF
TRBD1,TRBJ2-5,.,TRBV2,TGTGCCAGCAGGGGGGACAGGGGGCGAGGGGAGACCCAGTACTTC,CASRGDRGRGETQYF
.,TRBJ2-5,many,TRBV19,TGTGCCAGTAGTATACAGGGACGGGGACAAGAGACCCAGTACTTC,CASSIQGRGQETQYF